A single sample gave rise to the 18 T cell receptor beta chains below, sequenced in a study of T cells after posttransplantation cyclophosphamide (dated by TCRdb to about 2016). The treatment or condition label on this specimen signifies: high-dose cyclophosphamide on days +3 and +4 as single-agent GVHD prophylaxis. PTCy patients received busulfan and fludarabine conditioning, a related or unrelated marrow graft, and cyclophosphamide on days +3 and +4. Preparation of the library involved the immunoSEQ multiplex PCR assay. The immuneACCESS repertoire file appears here via TCRdb, limited to in-frame rearrangements. These files lack a portion of the clones; in checked studies, under half of the deficit traces to unresolved V genes, and the cause of the others is not known. In this sample the table shows some 43,000 clones, 90% of which occur a single time. The ten largest clonotypes hold over 2% of the sample.

Here the sequenced sample was PBMCs, taken 62 days after allogeneic stem cell transplant with posttransplant cyclophosphamide. The source of these receptors is a male patient aged 60 to 75 who received an allogeneic stem cell transplant from a related donor and was CMV-positive. The graft donor may be the source of some T cells after a transplant.

The V gene is TRBV2, the J gene TRBJ1-6; possibly TRBD1 for D (5 bases). The CDR3 contains 16 residues. The germline V gene encodes CDR1 SNHLY and CDR2 FYNNEI. The germline V and J ends were trimmed by 5 bases and 6 bases, with 17 bases remaining between them. Here the CDR3 DNA reads TGTGCCAGCAGTCTAAACGGGGGTACGGGTAATTCACCCCTCCACTTT. Protein: CASSLNGGTGNSPLHF.

The V gene is TRBV18, the J gene TRBJ1-5; 7 bases are shared with TRBD1. Germline V gives CDR1 KGHSH, CDR2 LQKENI. This CDR3 is built from 15 residues. J lost 8 bases, V lost 1 base, and 8 bases had no gene match. CDR3 nucleotides: TGTGCCAGCTCACCACAGGGACAGCATAAAGAGCCCCAGCATTTT. Translation: CASSPQGQHKEPQHF.

J is TRBJ1-4 and V is TRBV5-1; 8 bases fit TRBD1. Germline assignment: CDR1 SGHRS and CDR2 YFSETQ. CDR3 length: 15 amino acids. The V gene end was trimmed by 1 base and the J gene end by 7 bases; junction bases not matched to a gene: 6. CDR3 coding DNA: TGCGCCAGCAGCTTGCCCTCCGGACAGGGTGAAAAACTGTTTTTT. Translated: CASSLPSGQGEKLFF.

About this clone itself: Other DNA sequences within the sample encode an identical CDR3. The J gene is TRBJ1-1, the V gene TRBV9, with D possibly TRBD1 on 6 matching bases. This CDR3 is 13 amino acids long. The germline gives CDR1 SGDLS, CDR2 YYNGEE. V was clipped by 4 bases and J by 1 base, with 8 bases between them. CDR3 amino acids: CASSQGQNTEAFF. The CDR3, as DNA: TGTGCCAGCAGCCAGGGACAGAACACTGAAGCTTTCTTT.

This chain uses TRBV6-1 with TRBJ2-7, with 9 nucleotides matching TRBD1. The length of the CDR3 is 15 residues. Germline V gene data show CDR1 as MNHNS and CDR2 as SASEGT. The V segment lost 0 bases and the J segment 0 bases; nucleotides outside the gene matches: 0. The CDR3 sequence is CASSEAGQGSYEQYF. In DNA form, the CDR3 reads TGTGCCAGCAGTGAAGCGGGACAGGGCTCCTACGAGCAGTACTTC.

This clone came up a few times. The V call is TRBV11-2, the J call TRBJ1-1; no clear D. V shed 2 bases and J shed 2 bases, with 6 bases lying between them. The CDR3 runs 13 residues. Germline V gene lookup returns CDR1 SGHAT and CDR2 FQNNGV. This CDR3 is CASSLHFNTEAFF. The CDR3 nucleotides are TGTGCCAGCAGCTTACACTTTAACACTGAAGCTTTCTTT.

The rearrangement uses TRBV28 and TRBJ1-2, with TRBD1 matching 9 bases. The ends lost 8 bases at V and 6 bases at J; junction bases unmatched: 19. Germline-derived CDR1 and CDR2 are MDHEN and SYDVKM. This CDR3 spans 17 amino acids. The CDR3 DNA reads as TGTGCCAGCTACATCCCTCCCGGGACAGGGTCGTTTGATGGCTACACCTTC. Translation: CASYIPPGTGSFDGYTF.

This clone was counted once. The chain joins TRBV29-1 to TRBJ1-2; 9 bases fit TRBD1. V lost 6 bases to trimming and J lost 2 bases; unmatched junction nucleotides: 4. The CDR3 spans 13 residues. Germline CDR1 SQVTM, CDR2 ANQGSEA. Here the CDR3 DNA reads TGCAGCGTCCGGACAGGGGAAAACTATGGCTACACCTTC. Translating it yields CSVRTGENYGYTF. The whole variable domain, remainder taken from reference TRBV29-1 and TRBJ1-2, is SAVISQKPSRDICQRGTSLTIQCQVDSQVTMMFWYRQQPGQSLTLIATANQGSEATYESGFVIDKFPISRPNLTFSTLTVSNMSPEDSSIYLCSVRTGENYGYTFGSGTRLTVV.

This clone showed up just a few times. Here the CDR3 reads CASSYSIGSLEREQYF. Here the CDR3 DNA reads TGTGCCAGCAGTTACTCGATTGGGTCGTTGGAGCGGGAGCAGTACTTC. The chain couples TRBV6-6 to TRBJ2-7, with a possible D match to TRBD2 (5 bases). The V end lost 0 bases, the J end lost 7 bases, and 19 bases lay between the germline ends. There are 16 residues in the CDR3. Per the germline V gene, CDR1 is MNHNY and CDR2 is SVGAGI (reference sequence).

This rearrangement joins TRBV2 to TRBJ1-1, with a possible D match to TRBD1 (5 bases). Trimming removed 5 bases from V and 4 bases from J, with 14 bases in between. The length of the CDR3 is 14 residues. In germline, CDR1 is SNHLY, CDR2 FYNNEI. The CDR3 is CASSPREGSTEAFF. The CDR3 DNA sequence: TGTGCCAGCAGTCCCAGGGAGGGAAGCACTGAAGCTTTCTTT.

This clone occurred once. The chain recombines TRBV7-9 with TRBJ1-1; D remains unclear. There are 11 residues in the CDR3. The ends were cut back, 8 bases at V and 4 bases at J, with 8 bases in the middle. Germline CDR1 SEHNR, CDR2 FQNEAQ (reference sequence). The CDR3 spells CASRRGTEAFF. CDR3 coding DNA: TGTGCCAGCCGCCGAGGCACTGAAGCTTTCTTT.

This chain links TRBV6-1 with TRBJ2-3; TRBD2 matches 7 bases. Germline loops: CDR1 MNHNS, CDR2 SASEGT. Unmatched junction bases numbered 9, after V lost 5 bases and J lost 4 bases. This CDR3 is 15 amino acids long. CDR3 nucleotide sequence: TGTGCCAGCAGTCCCAATGGGAGGGCGGCAGATACGCAGTATTTT. Its translation is CASSPNGRAADTQYF.

The chain links TRBV5-6 to TRBJ1-2; 10 bases are shared with TRBD1. Unmatched junction bases numbered 7, after V lost 3 bases and J lost 5 bases. Looked up from germline, CDR1 is SGHDT and CDR2 is YYEEEE. The CDR3 sequence is 15 residues long. The CDR3, as DNA: TGTGCCAGCAGCTCCCTTGGACAGGGGGTATATGGCTACACCTTC. Translation gives CASSSLGQGVYGYTF.

The chain is built from TRBV10-2 and TRBJ1-4, with TRBD1 matching over 9 bases. Looked up from germline, CDR1 is WSHSY and CDR2 is SAAADI. V was pared by 4 bases and J by 6 bases, with 6 bases of the junction left unmatched. This CDR3 has 15 amino acids. The CDR3 spells CASSGVRDRDEKLFF. The DNA for the CDR3 is TGCGCCAGCAGTGGAGTCCGGGACAGGGATGAAAAACTGTTTTTT.

This chain links TRBV4-1 with TRBJ1-4, with 8 bases matching TRBD1. Germline CDR1 MGHRA, CDR2 YSYEKL. The CDR3 runs 16 residues. With 0 bases clipped from V and 7 bases from J, the junction kept 7 bases outside the gene matches. Here the CDR3 DNA reads TGCGCCAGCAGCCAAGACTCGTCAGGGGGCAGTGAAAAACTGTTTTTT. It specifies CASSQDSSGGSEKLFF.

The genes are TRBV19 and TRBJ1-5; 11 bases map to TRBD1. Germline CDR1 is LNHDA and CDR2 is SQIVND (reference sequence). J gave up 3 bases and V 8 bases, and 9 bases lay outside the gene matches. The CDR3 has 16 amino acids. CDR3 sequence: CASLDRGRGANQPQHF. The CDR3 DNA is TGTGCCAGTCTGGACAGGGGGCGTGGGGCCAATCAGCCCCAGCATTTT.

CDR3 loop: CATSRSRDSVTDTQYF. As DNA, the CDR3 is TGTGCCACCAGCAGGTCAAGGGACAGCGTGACAGATACGCAGTATTTT. This sequence joins TRBV15 and TRBJ2-3; 7 nucleotides align to TRBD1. The CDR3 is 16 residues long. Germline CDR1 is LNHNV and CDR2 is YYDKDF (reference sequence). Trimming at V came to 3 bases and at J to 3 bases, leaving 9 bases not matched to a gene.

This chain connects TRBV19 to TRBJ2-7; 8 bases line up with TRBD1. CDR3 length: 14 residues. J was trimmed by 2 bases and V by 4 bases; bases with no gene match: 4. The germline V gene has CDR1 LNHDA and CDR2 SQIVND (reference sequence). This CDR3 is CASSKETGAYEQYF. The CDR3 DNA sequence: TGTGCCAGTAGTAAGGAGACAGGGGCCTACGAGCAGTACTTC. Drawing the rest from reference TRBV19 and TRBJ2-7, the complete variable domain is DGGITQSPKYLFRKEGQNVTLSCEQNLNHDAMYWYRQDPGQGLRLIYYSQIVNDFQKGDIAEGYSVSREKKESFPLTVTSAQKNPTAFYLCASSKETGAYEQYFGPGTRLTVT.